A selection of T cell receptor beta chains follows, all from one sample in a study of blood T cell repertoires in COVID-19. The protocol was immunoSEQ multiplex PCR, while the TCRdb copy is restricted to in-frame clones and leaves out a portion. The data show 150,000 to 200,000 clones, around 89% seen once. The sequenced material came from PBMCs or T cells enriched from blood (not recorded which). The receptor source for this set is a woman aged 45-60 years who had recovered from COVID-19. CDR3s include the opening cysteine and the closing phenylalanine or tryptophan. A D gene is named only where the DNA matches it firmly. Clone size, where shown, is once, few, many, or a class for clones that have expanded.

V gene: TRBV6-5; clone size: -; J gene: TRBJ1-2; D gene: -; CDR3 protein: CASTHTTFYGYTF; CDR3 DNA: TGTGCCAGCACCCACACGACTTTCTATGGCTACACCTTC
V gene: TRBV9; clone size: -; J gene: TRBJ1-6; D gene: -; CDR3 protein: CASSVVGVGSPLHF; CDR3 DNA: TGTGCCAGCAGCGTAGTAGGGGTTGGGTCACCCCTCCACTTT
V gene: TRBV4-1; clone size: once; J gene: TRBJ2-5; D gene: TRBD1; CDR3 protein: CASSQIQGPQTQYF; CDR3 DNA: TGCGCCAGCAGCCAAATACAGGGGCCGCAGACCCAGTACTTC
V gene: TRBV7-2; clone size: -; J gene: TRBJ2-7; D gene: -; CDR3 protein: CASSLGRDRFVYEQYF; CDR3 DNA: TGTGCCAGCAGCTTAGGGCGGGACAGATTTGTCTACGAGCAGTACTTC
V gene: TRBV29-1; clone size: -; J gene: TRBJ1-1; D gene: TRBD1; CDR3 protein: CSGRQGDLLNTEAFF; CDR3 DNA: TGCAGCGGCCGACAGGGGGATCTCCTGAACACTGAAGCTTTCTTT
V gene: TRBV25-1; clone size: few; J gene: TRBJ1-1; D gene: -; CDR3 protein: CASSGQAALNTEAFF; CDR3 DNA: TGTGCCAGCAGTGGACAGGCCGCTCTGAACACTGAAGCTTTCTTT
V gene: TRBV19; clone size: -; J gene: TRBJ2-6; D gene: TRBD1; CDR3 protein: CASSTTGSGQGRAGANVLTF; CDR3 DNA: TGTGCCAGTAGTACCACCGGTTCAGGACAGGGGAGGGCTGGGGCCAACGTCCTGACTTTC
V gene: TRBV30; clone size: -; J gene: TRBJ2-7; D gene: -; CDR3 protein: CAWSVLKAVRGYEQYF; CDR3 DNA: TGTGCCTGGAGTGTACTGAAGGCGGTTAGGGGTTACGAGCAGTACTTC
V gene: TRBV3-1/TRBV3-2; clone size: -; J gene: TRBJ1-1; D gene: -; CDR3 protein: CASSLRYTEAFF; CDR3 DNA: TGTGCCAGCAGCCTACGGTATACTGAAGCTTTCTTT
V gene: TRBV7-2; clone size: -; J gene: TRBJ2-3; D gene: TRBD1; CDR3 protein: CASTRDRGADTQYF; CDR3 DNA: TGTGCCAGCACCCGGGACAGGGGAGCAGATACGCAGTATTTT
V gene: TRBV7-3; clone size: -; J gene: TRBJ2-5; D gene: -; CDR3 protein: CASSLTAGSETQYF; CDR3 DNA: TGTGCCAGCAGCTTAACGGCGGGCTCCGAGACCCAGTACTTC
V gene: TRBV6-5; clone size: -; J gene: TRBJ1-2; D gene: TRBD1; CDR3 protein: CASSYWTGDYGYTF; CDR3 DNA: TGTGCCAGCAGTTACTGGACAGGGGACTATGGCTACACCTTC
V gene: TRBV29-1; clone size: -; J gene: TRBJ1-1; D gene: -; CDR3 protein: CSARVDNRNTEAFF; CDR3 DNA: TGCAGCGCCCGAGTCGACAATAGAAACACTGAAGCTTTCTTT
V gene: TRBV5-1; clone size: -; J gene: TRBJ2-3; D gene: TRBD2; CDR3 protein: CAARLGGAEDTQYF; CDR3 DNA: TGCGCCGCTAGACTCGGGGGGGCAGAAGATACGCAGTATTTT
V gene: TRBV7-2; clone size: -; J gene: TRBJ2-7; D gene: -; CDR3 protein: CASSLKQGGEQYF; CDR3 DNA: TGTGCCAGCAGCTTAAAACAGGGCGGCGAGCAGTACTTC
V gene: TRBV2; clone size: -; J gene: TRBJ2-2; D gene: -; CDR3 protein: CASTRRGLPTGELFF; CDR3 DNA: TGTGCCAGCACCAGGCGGGGACTGCCGACCGGGGAGCTGTTTTTT
V gene: TRBV18; clone size: once; J gene: TRBJ2-3; D gene: TRBD1; CDR3 protein: CASSQDRDQSDTQYF; CDR3 DNA: TGTGCCAGCTCCCAGGACAGGGATCAGTCAGATACGCAGTATTTT
V gene: TRBV5-1; clone size: -; J gene: TRBJ1-1; D gene: -; CDR3 protein: CASSADGRGTEAFF; CDR3 DNA: TGCGCCAGCAGCGCGGACGGGCGGGGAACTGAAGCTTTCTTT
V gene: TRBV9; clone size: once; J gene: TRBJ2-7; D gene: TRBD1; CDR3 protein: CASSVGGTVNEQYF; CDR3 DNA: TGTGCCAGCAGCGTAGGAGGGACAGTCAACGAGCAGTACTTC
V gene: TRBV6-5; clone size: -; J gene: TRBJ2-7; D gene: -; CDR3 protein: CASKETADLYEQYF; CDR3 DNA: TGTGCCAGCAAGGAGACAGCCGACCTCTACGAGCAGTACTTC
V gene: TRBV6-5; clone size: -; J gene: TRBJ1-1; D gene: TRBD1; CDR3 protein: CASRWTGVGTEAFF; CDR3 DNA: TGTGCCAGCAGGTGGACAGGGGTAGGGACTGAAGCTTTCTTT
V gene: TRBV15; clone size: -; J gene: TRBJ1-1; D gene: TRBD1; CDR3 protein: CATSRGTGGVNTEAFF; CDR3 DNA: TGTGCCACCAGCAGAGGAACAGGGGGCGTAAACACTGAAGCTTTCTTT
V gene: TRBV5-1; clone size: once; J gene: TRBJ1-2; D gene: -; CDR3 protein: CASSLTNANYGYTF; CDR3 DNA: TGCGCCAGCAGCTTGACAAACGCTAACTATGGCTACACCTTC
V gene: TRBV5-6; clone size: -; J gene: TRBJ1-1; D gene: -; CDR3 protein: CASSLVNRRNTEAFF; CDR3 DNA: TGTGCCAGCAGCTTGGTAAACAGGAGAAACACTGAAGCTTTCTTT
V gene: TRBV3-1/TRBV3-2; clone size: -; J gene: TRBJ2-3; D gene: TRBD2; CDR3 protein: CASSHGLAGEPQYF; CDR3 DNA: TGTGCCAGCAGCCACGGACTAGCGGGGGAGCCGCAGTATTTT
V gene: TRBV11-3; clone size: -; J gene: TRBJ2-1; D gene: TRBD2; CDR3 protein: CASSAGDDEQFF; CDR3 DNA: TGTGCCAGCAGCGCGGGGGACGATGAGCAGTTCTTC
V gene: TRBV6-2/TRBV6-3; clone size: once; J gene: TRBJ2-5; D gene: -; CDR3 protein: CASSPGLTPRQETQYF; CDR3 DNA: TGTGCCAGCAGCCCCGGACTAACACCGCGACAAGAGACCCAGTACTTC
V gene: TRBV15; clone size: -; J gene: TRBJ1-2; D gene: TRBD1; CDR3 protein: CATSRDRTGGGYTF; CDR3 DNA: TGTGCCACCAGCAGAGATCGGACAGGGGGTGGCTACACCTTC
V gene: TRBV11-2; clone size: -; J gene: TRBJ1-2; D gene: -; CDR3 protein: CASTPEGGRPNYGYTF; CDR3 DNA: TGTGCCAGCACCCCCGAGGGGGGGCGCCCTAACTATGGCTACACCTTC
V gene: TRBV12-5; clone size: once; J gene: TRBJ1-5; D gene: -; CDR3 protein: CATTVQDNQPQHF; CDR3 DNA: TGTGCTACTACCGTCCAGGACAATCAGCCCCAGCATTTT
V gene: TRBV9; clone size: -; J gene: TRBJ1-5; D gene: TRBD1; CDR3 protein: CASSAEGQGAQHF; CDR3 DNA: TGTGCCAGCAGCGCCGAGGGACAGGGAGCCCAGCATTTT
V gene: TRBV20-1; clone size: -; J gene: TRBJ1-1; D gene: -; CDR3 protein: CSARDRGEAFF; CDR3 DNA: TGCAGTGCCCGCGACAGAGGTGAAGCTTTCTTT
V gene: TRBV29-1; clone size: -; J gene: TRBJ2-4; D gene: -; CDR3 protein: CSVVWDLAKNIQYF; CDR3 DNA: TGCAGCGTTGTTTGGGACTTAGCCAAAAACATTCAGTACTTC
V gene: TRBV5-4; clone size: -; J gene: TRBJ2-1; D gene: TRBD1; CDR3 protein: CASSSGTGSSYNEQFF; CDR3 DNA: TGTGCCAGCAGCTCCGGGACAGGGAGCTCCTACAATGAGCAGTTCTTC
V gene: TRBV19; clone size: once; J gene: TRBJ2-3; D gene: TRBD2; CDR3 protein: CASRTGGQGDTQYF; CDR3 DNA: TGTGCCAGTAGGACGGGGGGGCAAGGAGATACGCAGTATTTT
V gene: TRBV2; clone size: few; J gene: TRBJ1-5; D gene: -; CDR3 protein: CASSEYRASNQPQHF; CDR3 DNA: TGTGCCAGCAGTGAGTACAGGGCGAGCAATCAGCCCCAGCATTTT
V gene: TRBV24-1; clone size: -; J gene: TRBJ1-1; D gene: -; CDR3 protein: CATSDLGATEAFF; CDR3 DNA: TGTGCCACCAGTGATTTAGGGGCGACTGAAGCTTTCTTT
V gene: TRBV30; clone size: -; J gene: TRBJ2-3; D gene: TRBD2; CDR3 protein: CASILAGVADTQYF; CDR3 DNA: TGTGCCTCCATACTAGCGGGGGTGGCAGATACGCAGTATTTT
V gene: TRBV4-3; clone size: -; J gene: TRBJ1-1; D gene: -; CDR3 protein: CASSALSSNTEAFF; CDR3 DNA: TGCGCCAGCAGCGCACTTTCTTCGAACACTGAAGCTTTCTTT
V gene: TRBV7-8; clone size: -; J gene: TRBJ2-7; D gene: -; CDR3 protein: CASTQPGFNEQYF; CDR3 DNA: TGTGCCAGCACCCAACCAGGGTTTAACGAGCAGTACTTC
V gene: TRBV9; clone size: -; J gene: TRBJ2-1; D gene: TRBD2; CDR3 protein: CASSVEIAGGGSYNEQFF; CDR3 DNA: TGTGCCAGCAGCGTAGAGATAGCGGGGGGCGGCTCCTACAATGAGCAGTTCTTC
V gene: TRBV24-1; clone size: -; J gene: TRBJ2-2; D gene: TRBD1; CDR3 protein: CATSDFGTGGSGELFF; CDR3 DNA: TGTGCCACCAGTGATTTTGGGACAGGGGGTTCCGGGGAGCTGTTTTTT
V gene: TRBV7-8; clone size: -; J gene: TRBJ2-5; D gene: -; CDR3 protein: CASSLEPLETQYF; CDR3 DNA: TGTGCCAGCAGCTTAGAGCCCCTAGAGACCCAGTACTTC
V gene: TRBV11-2; clone size: -; J gene: TRBJ2-3; D gene: TRBD2; CDR3 protein: CASSLGLAGTYF; CDR3 DNA: TGTGCCAGCAGCCTAGGGCTAGCGGGGACGTATTTT
V gene: TRBV11-3; clone size: -; J gene: TRBJ2-2; D gene: -; CDR3 protein: CASSVARSAGELFF; CDR3 DNA: TGTGCCAGCAGTGTTGCGCGGAGTGCCGGGGAGCTGTTTTTT
V gene: TRBV20-1; clone size: -; J gene: TRBJ2-7; D gene: TRBD1; CDR3 protein: CSTGVGGEQYF; CDR3 DNA: TGCAGTACAGGGGTTGGTGGCGAGCAGTACTTC
V gene: TRBV27; clone size: -; J gene: TRBJ2-7; D gene: -; CDR3 protein: CASSLGARTYEQYF; CDR3 DNA: TGTGCCAGCAGTTTAGGGGCCAGGACCTACGAGCAGTACTTC
V gene: TRBV19; clone size: few; J gene: TRBJ1-3; D gene: -; CDR3 protein: CASSIGAGGRGNTIYF; CDR3 DNA: TGTGCCAGTAGTATAGGGGCAGGAGGAAGAGGAAACACCATATATTTT
V gene: TRBV2; clone size: -; J gene: TRBJ2-3; D gene: -; CDR3 protein: CASTLGTGGDTQYF; CDR3 DNA: TGTGCCAGCACGCTCGGGACCGGGGGAGATACGCAGTATTTT
V gene: TRBV27; clone size: -; J gene: TRBJ1-1; D gene: -; CDR3 protein: CASSLELTGEAFF; CDR3 DNA: TGTGCCAGCAGTTTAGAATTAACGGGTGAAGCTTTCTTT
V gene: TRBV27; clone size: -; J gene: TRBJ1-2; D gene: -; CDR3 protein: CASSLMAGANYGYTF; CDR3 DNA: TGTGCCAGCAGTTTAATGGCAGGGGCGAACTATGGCTACACCTTC
V gene: TRBV7-9; clone size: -; J gene: TRBJ1-2; D gene: TRBD1; CDR3 protein: CASSLQGADGYTF; CDR3 DNA: TGTGCCAGCAGCTTACAGGGGGCGGATGGCTACACCTTC
V gene: TRBV10-3; clone size: -; J gene: TRBJ1-2; D gene: -; CDR3 protein: CAISVERYYGYTF; CDR3 DNA: TGTGCCATCAGTGTCGAGAGGTACTATGGCTACACCTTC